This T cell receptor (beta chain) was captured in a study of tumor-infiltrating lymphocytes in primary liver carcinoma. Study as a whole: Sequencing of the samples generated roughly 3.5 to 7.13 million productive TCRbeta reads, with similar yields across tissue types.

A word on this clonotype: Its target is unknown.

The authors made TCR beta cDNA from around 500 ng total RNA with a constant-region primer. The TCR beta library was amplified through three nested multiplex PCR rounds in a modified ARM-PCR procedure. Both of the initial two PCR rounds ran for nine to eleven cycles and employed TRBV1-TRBV30 forward primers alongside a C-beta reverse primer. Each CDR3 protein is one row after TCRdb ran MiXCR on the multiplex PCR reads. The repertoire holds about 310,000 distinct CDR3 sequences, with nearly 60% as singletons. RNA was extracted from whole blood without cell sorting, alongside germline DNA. General study results and limits: Overlap in tumor-adjacent and tumor-blood pairs fell below that of tumor region pairs. Tumor samples exhibited a significantly greater top-250-clone fraction than blood samples (p = 0.039). Since the samples were bulk and unsorted, the CD4+ and CD8+ repertoires were not compared.

The CDR3 is 18 residues long. The germline gives CDR1 SGHDT, CDR2 YYEEEE. V lost 2 bases to trimming and J lost 5 bases; unmatched junction nucleotides: 14. The receptor was derived from a woman aged 25 to 39 with primary liver carcinoma and hepatitis B virus infection. The rearrangement joins TRBV5-6 to TRBJ2-1; 9 nucleotides match TRBD2. Input material: peripheral blood. CDR3 DNA sequence: TGTGCCAGCAGCTTAAATTCCGGAGTGGCTAGCGGGAACAATGAGCAGTTCTTC. Translated, it gives CASSLNSGVASGNNEQFF.